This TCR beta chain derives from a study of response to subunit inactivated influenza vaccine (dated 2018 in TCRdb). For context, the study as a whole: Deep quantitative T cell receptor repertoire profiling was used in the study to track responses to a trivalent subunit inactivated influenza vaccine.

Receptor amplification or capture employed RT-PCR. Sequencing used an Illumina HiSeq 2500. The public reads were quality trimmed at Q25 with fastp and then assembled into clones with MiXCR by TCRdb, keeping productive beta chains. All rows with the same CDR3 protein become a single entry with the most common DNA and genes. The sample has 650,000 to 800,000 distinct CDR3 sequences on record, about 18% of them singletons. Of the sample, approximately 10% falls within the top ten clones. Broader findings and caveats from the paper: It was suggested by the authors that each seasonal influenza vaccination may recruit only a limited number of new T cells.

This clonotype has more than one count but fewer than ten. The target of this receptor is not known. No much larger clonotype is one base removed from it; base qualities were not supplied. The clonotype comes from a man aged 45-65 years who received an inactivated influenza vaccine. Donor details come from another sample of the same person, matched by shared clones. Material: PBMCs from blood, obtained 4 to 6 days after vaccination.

The CDR3: CASSFGGLGQETQYF. The base sequence is TGTGCCAGCAGTTTTGGGGGACTAGGCCAAGAGACCCAGTACTTC. The rearrangement joined TRBV12-3 or TRBV12-4 to TRBJ2-5, and 8 junction bases match TRBD2. Counted from cysteine to phenylalanine, this CDR3 has 15 amino acids. Here the CDR3 DNA is all that survives: 45 bases in frame from base 1. V trim: 3 bases; J trim: 1 base; unmatched bases: 4.